This T cell receptor (beta chain) comes out of a study of CD8 T cells in ankylosing spondylitis. Study-wide results and caveats: The authors found the disease-linked clones to be CD8+ and relatively rare in peripheral blood. Seemingly distinctive of ankylosing spondylitis blood was a TCR beta motif formed by eight highly homologous variants. Reportedly, significant enrichment of disease-linked clones occurred in matched ankylosing spondylitis synovial fluid.

In its sample, this clonotype was seen many times. Its specificity is unknown. The authors made TCR beta libraries by quantitative 5'-RACE with molecular barcodes. TCRdb passed the 5' RACE reads through MiXCR, listing each CDR3 protein once. This table holds 200,000 to 250,000 distinct CDR3 sequences, about 17% found once. There are 14 residues in the CDR3. Trimming cost V 6 bases and J 4 bases; bases outside gene matches: 11. CDR1 and CDR2 (germline): DFQATT, SNEGSKA (reference sequence). Material for sequencing was blood, either unsorted or a sorted T cell fraction (not recorded which). J is TRBJ1-1 and V is TRBV20-1, with 7 nucleotides matching TRBD1. This clonotype originated in a male donor with ankylosing spondylitis. The CDR3 DNA sequence: TGCAGTGCCAGAATTCCCGGGACAGCCACTGAAGCTTTCTTT. It is translated as CSARIPGTATEAFF.